This T cell receptor (beta chain) was found in a study of blood T cell repertoires in COVID-19. Across the study: PBMCs, B-cell-depleted T cells, or T cells provided the cDNA or gDNA that made up the material.

Assignments of participants to cohorts depended upon their own reported clinical history. In the authors' workflow: Scientists estimated how many nucleated cells there were by amplifying reference gene primers. Profiled with immunoSEQ multiplex PCR; TCRdb holds only in-frame clones, not every one. Clonal size and the V and J genes are those of that table, whereas D and trimming came from the DNA. The profile shows approximately 300,000 clones, around 90% of them singletons. The CDR3 is 17 amino acids. Per germline, CDR1 MDHEN and CDR2 SYDVKM. Trimming removed 3 bases from V and 0 bases from J, with 12 bases in between.

The clonotype was recovered from a man in his sixties who had recovered from COVID-19. The sample comprised PBMCs or T cells enriched from blood (not recorded which). The chain combines TRBV28 with TRBJ2-6; D unresolved. CDR3 coding DNA: TGTGCCAGCAGTTTTGGGCAGCTGATCTCTGGGGCCAACGTCCTGACTTTC. This codes for CASSFGQLISGANVLTF.